The clone carrying this T cell receptor beta chain has ten or more counts. These data come from a study of T cells in Graves' hyperthyroidism and ophthalmopathy. There are 15 residues in the CDR3. The germline V gene has CDR1 MGHRA and CDR2 YSYEKL. Trimming left V 5 bases short and J 0 bases short, with 11 bases between. Amplification targeted TCR beta CDR3 regions from RNA transcripts. HTBI primers drove first-round RT-PCR of the TCR CDR3. A single record per CDR3 protein comes from TCRdb applying MiXCR to the multiplex PCR reads. The data show roughly 110,000 distinct CDR3 sequences, about a sixth seen once.

V gene TRBV4-1 combines with J gene TRBJ2-1; D is possibly TRBD1 or TRBD2 (6 bases each). This sequence was found in a woman in her forties or fifties with Graves' hyperthyroidism. Sequences were obtained from blood. The CDR3 coding sequence is TGCGCCAGCAGCTCACAGGGACTCTCCTACAATGAGCAGTTCTTC. This encodes CASSSQGLSYNEQFF.